Below are 8 T cell receptor beta chains sequenced from a single sample in a study of prognosis after radiotherapy for stage I lung cancer. The study amplified the TCR beta CDR3 region from genomic DNA. This amplification was carried out by two rounds of multiplex PCR. During first-round PCR, primers specific to each TRBV and TRBJ gene were used. TCRdb reprocessed the multiplex PCR reads via MiXCR and lists one record per CDR3 protein. The table shows over 11,000 distinct CDR3 sequences, with 55% to 70% occurring only once. Material: PBMCs, obtained before or after stereotactic body radiation therapy (not recorded which). These receptors all stem from a donor of 50 years or more with non-small cell lung cancer.

Worth noting for this clonotype: A far bigger clonotype differs at one base, so this is likely a read error. J is TRBJ2-7 and V is TRBV12-3 or TRBV12-4, with 12 positions matching TRBD2. The DNA end is more similar to TRBJ2-5, so the J call may be wrong. The CDR3 is 14 residues long. The CDR3 spells CASSLVLAGGTQYF. The CDR3 bases are TGTGCCAGCAGCCTAGTACTAGCGGGAGGGACCCAGTACTTC.

This clonotype has only one observation. Germline and junction disagree at one end, which may indicate a read error. The chain carries TRBV28 and TRBJ2-7; maybe TRBD2 (5 bases). The CDR3 has 15 amino acids. Germline values: CDR1 MDHEN, CDR2 SYDVKM. CDR3 sequence: CASTLSPGISYEHYF. The CDR3, as DNA: TGTGCCAGCACTTTATCCCCCGGGATCTCCTACGAGCATTACTTC.

The V gene is TRBV6-2 or TRBV6-3, the J gene TRBJ2-5, with 7 bases fitting TRBD1. This CDR3 contains 13 residues. The V segment lost 2 bases and the J segment 5 bases; nucleotides outside the gene matches: 2. The germline gives CDR1 MNHEY, CDR2 SVGEGT. The CDR3 bases are TGTGCCAGCAGTTACACAGGGGTTGAGACCCAGTACTTC. This sequence encodes CASSYTGVETQYF.

By sample fraction, this clonotype is medium-sized. This chain connects TRBV6-2 or TRBV6-3 to TRBJ2-3, with no clear D. CDR3 length: 12 amino acids. Trimming pared 5 bases from V and 4 bases from J, leaving 7 bases between. The germline CDR1 and CDR2 sequences are MNHEY and SVGEGT. CDR3 sequence reads: CASSMSADTQYF. The CDR3 DNA reads TGTGCCAGCAGTATGAGTGCAGATACGCAGTATTTT.

This clonotype is medium-sized within its sample. The J gene is TRBJ2-7, the V gene TRBV4-3; no clear D gene. The V end was cut by 0 bases, the J end by 4 bases, with 13 bases between. The CDR3 sequence is 15 residues long. CDR1 is LGHNA and CDR2 is YSLEER in the germline V gene. DNA of the CDR3: TGCGCCAGCAGCCAAGATACGGACCCTCGTTACGAGCAGTACTTC. Translated, it gives CASSQDTDPRYEQYF.

As regards this clonotype: Given a far larger clone just one base away, this is likely a sequencing read error. The V and J genes are TRBV6-4 and TRBJ2-7; maybe TRBD2 (5 bases). V was trimmed by 9 bases and J by 0 bases, leaving 9 bases between them. This CDR3 is 12 amino acids long. Germline CDR1 is MRHNA and CDR2 is SNTAGT. CDR3 sequence (DNA): TGTGCCAGACAACGGGGCTCCTACGAGCAGTACTTC. This sequence encodes CARQRGSYEQYF.

This clonotype is medium-sized. The CDR3 DNA reads as TGTGCCAGCACCCCAAGCGGGGGACAGGGTTCCTACGAGCAGTACTTC. Amino acid sequence: CASTPSGGQGSYEQYF. V gene TRBV12-3 or TRBV12-4 combines with J gene TRBJ2-7; maybe TRBD1 (9 bases). The CDR3 runs to 16 residues. The V end was cut by 7 bases, the J end by 1 base, with 20 bases between.

Concerning this clonotype: The likely explanation is a read error, given a far larger clone one base away. V usage is TRBV6-4 and J usage is TRBJ1-3; D unclear. The ends were cut back, 5 bases at V and 2 bases at J, with 16 bases in the middle. CDR1 and CDR2 (germline): MRHNA, SNTAGT. This CDR3 has 16 residues. CDR3 bases: TGTGCCAGCAGTTCCACGACCCGGGAGACTGGAAACACCATATATTTT. This encodes CASSSTTRETGNTIYF.